This TCR beta chain was obtained from a study of blood T cell repertoires in COVID-19. Sequencing used immunoSEQ multiplex PCR; TCRdb keeps in-frame clones, though not all of them. The sample lists about 140,000 clones, roughly 90% occurring once. Trimming took 4 bases from V and 5 from J, leaving 8 bases between them. CDR1 SGHVS and CDR2 FNYEAQ come from the germline V gene. This CDR3 region has 12 residues. The chain uses TRBV7-6 and TRBJ1-1; D gene ambiguous. Sequenced material: peripheral blood. The receptor was isolated from a man aged 50-59 years with active or convalescent COVID-19. CDR3 protein: CASSSGRTEAFF. CDR3 bases: TGTGCCAGCAGCTCGGGAAGAACTGAAGCTTTCTTT.